Listed here are 29 T cell receptor beta chains from one sample, sequenced in a study of blood T cell repertoires in COVID-19. The assay was immunoSEQ multiplex PCR, and TCRdb's table has in-frame clones only and misses some. Among over 80,000 clones listed, approximately 79% were seen once. The sequencing input was peripheral blood. Source of these receptors: a woman of 80 years or more with active or convalescent COVID-19.

V gene TRBV10-3 combines with J gene TRBJ1-1; a possible D gene is TRBD1 (6 bases). This CDR3 region has 16 residues. Looked up from germline, CDR1 is ENHRY and CDR2 is SYGVKD. Deletions cut 8 bases from V and 2 bases from J, with 21 bases between. Written as DNA, the CDR3 is TGTGCCATCCGCGAGGGGGGGCGGATTGTTAACACTGAAGCTTTCTTT. It yields the protein CAIREGGRIVNTEAFF.

The chain is built from TRBV19 and TRBJ1-2; 10 bases match TRBD1. With V trimmed by 4 bases and J by 6 bases, 2 bases remained unmatched. The CDR3 is made up of 13 amino acids. Germline CDR1 is LNHDA and CDR2 is SQIVND (reference sequence). The CDR3 spells CASSRQGADGYTF. The CDR3, as DNA: TGTGCCAGTAGTAGACAGGGGGCTGATGGCTACACCTTC.

The V gene is TRBV29-1, the J gene TRBJ2-5; 9 positions match TRBD2. This CDR3 region has 16 residues. The V gene end was trimmed by 3 bases and the J gene end by 0 bases; junction bases not matched to a gene: 8. Germline assignment: CDR1 SQVTM and CDR2 ANQGSEA. The CDR3 protein is CSVDRGSGRNQETQYF. The CDR3 DNA reads TGCAGCGTTGACCGGGGCAGCGGGAGGAACCAAGAGACCCAGTACTTC. The whole variable domain, filled in from reference TRBV29-1 and TRBJ2-5, reads SAVISQKPSRDICQRGTSLTIQCQVDSQVTMMFWYRQQPGQSLTLIATANQGSEATYESGFVIDKFPISRPNLTFSTLTVSNMSPEDSSIYLCSVDRGSGRNQETQYFGPGTRLLVL.

V is TRBV6-5 and J is TRBJ1-1; TRBD1 might be the D (5 bases). The CDR3 has 13 amino acids. Germline CDR1 MNHEY, CDR2 SVGAGI. V was shortened by 8 bases and J by 4 bases, with 14 bases between the two germline ends. The CDR3 loop reads CASRFGGVTEAFF. The DNA of the CDR3 is TGTGCCAGCCGCTTCGGGGGGGTCACTGAAGCTTTCTTT.

The V call is TRBV6-2 or TRBV6-3, the J call TRBJ2-4, with D possibly being TRBD2 (5 bases). The CDR3 runs 12 residues. V lost 6 bases to trimming and J lost 6 bases, with 9 bases between them. Germline assignment: CDR1 MNHEY and CDR2 SVGEGT. Written as DNA, the CDR3 is TGTGCCAGCAGCTCCGGAGGAAACATTCAGTACTTC. Its translation: CASSSGGNIQYF.

This chain connects TRBV7-9 to TRBJ2-7, with 10 bases that match TRBD1. CDR3 length: 15 amino acids. Trimming removed 5 bases from V and 3 bases from J; junction bases left unmatched: 7. Looked up from germline, CDR1 is SEHNR and CDR2 is FQNEAQ (reference sequence). This CDR3 is CASSGGRDRGYEQYF. The CDR3 nucleotides are TGTGCCAGCAGCGGCGGGCGGGACAGGGGCTACGAGCAGTACTTC.

V gene TRBV7-8 combines with J gene TRBJ2-3, with D perhaps TRBD2 (6 bases). The V end was cut by 5 bases, the J end by 5 bases, with 17 bases between. Germline assignment: CDR1 SGHVS and CDR2 FQNEAQ. CDR3 length: 15 residues. The CDR3 bases are TGTGCCAGCAGCCTCATTTGGAGGGCCAGAGATACGCAGTATTTT. It encodes CASSLIWRARDTQYF.

V and J are TRBV12-3 or TRBV12-4 and TRBJ2-1; possibly TRBD2 for D (5 bases). The germline V and J ends were trimmed by 7 bases and 6 bases, with 13 bases remaining between them. The CDR3 covers 13 residues. Written as DNA, the CDR3 is TGTGCCAGCATTTCTAGCTCAGGCAATGAGCAGTTCTTC. As protein: CASISSSGNEQFF.

This clone has just a few counts. The rearrangement uses TRBV7-9 and TRBJ2-1, with TRBD2 matching over 7 bases. Trimming cost V 5 bases and J 0 bases; bases outside gene matches: 10. Germline CDR1 and CDR2: SEHNR and FQNEAQ (reference sequence). CDR3 length: 17 residues. As DNA, the CDR3 is TGTGCCAGCAGCCAAGGGGACTACCAGAGCTCCTACAATGAGCAGTTCTTC. Its translation: CASSQGDYQSSYNEQFF. The variable domain in full, completed from reference TRBV7-9 and TRBJ2-1, reads DTGVSQNPRHKITKRGQNVTFRCDPISEHNRLYWYRQTLGQGPEFLTYFQNEAQLEKSRLLSDRFSAERPKGSFSTLEIQRTEQGDSAMYLCASSQGDYQSSYNEQFFGPGTRLTVL.

The chain has TRBV28 and TRBJ2-1; TRBD2 matches at 10 bases. The ends lost 7 bases at V and 8 bases at J; junction bases unmatched: 11. Germline CDR1 reads MDHEN; CDR2 reads SYDVKM. The CDR3 covers 15 residues. CDR3 sequence (DNA): TGTGCCAGCATCTCGAGCGGGAGGGCCTCGGATGAGCAGTTCTTC. Amino acids: CASISSGRASDEQFF. The variable domain in full, with the rest retrieved from reference TRBV28 and TRBJ2-1, is DVKVTQSSRYLVKRTGEKVFLECVQDMDHENMFWYRQDPGLGLRLIYFSYDVKMKEKGDIPEGYSVSREKKERFSLILESASTNQTSMYLCASISSGRASDEQFFGPGTRLTVL.

This chain joins TRBV5-1 and TRBJ2-7, with 7 nucleotides matching TRBD2. Germline CDR1 SGHRS, CDR2 YFSETQ. J gave up 6 bases and V 0 bases, and 6 bases lay outside the gene matches. This CDR3 is 14 amino acids long. The CDR3 is CASSLAVGEGEQYF. As DNA, the CDR3 is TGCGCCAGCAGCTTGGCCGTCGGGGAGGGCGAGCAGTACTTC.

This chain uses TRBV5-5 with TRBJ2-5; possibly TRBD2 for D (6 bases). The CDR3 spans 15 residues. V dropped 4 bases and J dropped 2 bases, with 15 bases sitting between them. Looked up from germline, CDR1 is SGHKS and CDR2 is YYEKEE (reference sequence). The CDR3 reads CASSTPLAAQETQYF. CDR3 nucleotide sequence: TGTGCCAGCAGCACCCCACTAGCAGCTCAAGAGACCCAGTACTTC.

The chain joins TRBV7-9 to TRBJ2-2; D perhaps matches TRBD1 (5 bases). The CDR3 has 14 amino acids. Germline loops: CDR1 SEHNR, CDR2 FQNEAQ (reference sequence). Trimming took 4 bases from V and 3 from J, leaving 9 bases between them. CDR3 loop: CASSSGFHTGELFF. The CDR3 DNA is TGTGCCAGCAGCTCAGGGTTTCACACCGGGGAGCTGTTTTTT.

This chain uses TRBV6-7 with TRBJ2-7, with 9 bases matching TRBD1. TRBV6-7 is given ORF status, its function remaining uncertain. Trimming removed 10 bases from V and 3 bases from J; junction bases left unmatched: 16. This CDR3 comprises 16 residues. The CDR3 DNA reads as TGTGCCACTAACGATGATTCCAACAGGGGGCTCTACGAGCAGTACTTC. Its translation is CATNDDSNRGLYEQYF.

This chain connects TRBV9 to TRBJ1-2; D call uncertain. Deletions cut 3 bases from V and 6 bases from J, with 18 bases between. The CDR3 has 15 amino acids. Germline V gives CDR1 SGDLS, CDR2 YYNGEE. The CDR3 coding sequence is TGTGCCAGCAGCGCCGGCGGGCGTCTTTGGGATGGCTACACCTTC. Translation: CASSAGGRLWDGYTF.

Of note for this clone: Mismatch with germline at one junction end may stem from a read error. This chain uses TRBV7-7 with TRBJ2-5; D is unresolved. The germline V gene has CDR1 SSHAT and CDR2 FNYEAQ (reference sequence). The CDR3 sequence is 16 residues long. This CDR3 reads CASNPPMTQVEKTQYF. The DNA for the CDR3 is TGTGCTAGCAACCCCCCGATGACGCAGGTTGAGAAGACCCAGTACTTC.

The table lists this clone with a few counts. This chain connects TRBV7-2 to TRBJ2-1; D is possibly TRBD1 (6 bases). This CDR3 has 15 amino acids. With 5 bases removed from V and 4 bases from J, the gap between germline ends came to 15 bases. Germline V gene sequence: CDR1 SGHTA, CDR2 FQGNSA. CDR3 region: CASSQFRGQYNEQFF. CDR3 sequence (DNA): TGTGCCAGCAGCCAATTCCGAGGACAGTACAATGAGCAGTTCTTC.

J is TRBJ1-2 and V is TRBV4-3, with 8 bases fitting TRBD1. From germline, CDR1 is LGHNA and CDR2 YSLEER. The CDR3 has 16 residues. V shed 1 base and J 8 bases; nucleotides not matched to a gene: 12. The CDR3 region is CASSQGTGGDWHGYTF. The CDR3 DNA is TGCGCCAGCAGCCAAGGAACAGGGGGAGACTGGCACGGCTACACCTTC.

This chain uses TRBV7-2 with TRBJ1-1; 9 nucleotides line up with TRBD1. The CDR3 totals 15 residues. Germline-derived CDR1 and CDR2 are SGHTA and FQGNSA. V lost 5 bases, J lost 8 bases, and 12 bases stayed unmatched. The CDR3 sequence is CASSPVLGQGVEAFF. Written as DNA, the CDR3 is TGTGCCAGCAGCCCGGTCCTGGGACAGGGAGTGGAAGCTTTCTTT.

This sequence joins TRBV28 and TRBJ1-5; 7 bases are a match to TRBD1. Germline CDR1 reads MDHEN; CDR2 reads SYDVKM. The CDR3 is made up of 17 amino acids. V shed 6 bases, J shed 0 bases, and the junction held 11 bases outside the gene matches. CDR3 sequence reads: CASSRRRDSHSNQPQHF. The DNA for the CDR3 is TGTGCCAGCAGCCGTAGACGGGACAGTCATAGCAATCAGCCCCAGCATTTT. Filled out from reference TRBV28 and TRBJ1-5, the complete variable domain reads DVKVTQSSRYLVKRTGEKVFLECVQDMDHENMFWYRQDPGLGLRLIYFSYDVKMKEKGDIPEGYSVSREKKERFSLILESASTNQTSMYLCASSRRRDSHSNQPQHFGDGTRLSIL.

This clone was seen just once. This chain's CDR3 is CASSLSGEETQYF. CDR3 bases: TGCGCCAGCAGCTTGTCCGGTGAAGAGACCCAGTACTTC. The chain carries TRBV5-1 and TRBJ2-5; no clear D. V was pared by 1 base and J by 3 bases, with 7 bases between. CDR1 is SGHRS, CDR2 YFSETQ, per germline. CDR3 length: 13 amino acids. Using reference TRBV5-1 and TRBJ2-5 for the parts outside the CDR3, the full variable domain is KAGVTQTPRYLIKTRGQQVTLSCSPISGHRSVSWYQQTPGQGLQFLFEYFSETQRNKGNFPGRFSGRQFSNSRSEMNVSTLELGDSALYLCASSLSGEETQYFGPGTRLLVL.

This clone was picked up a small number of times. The chain joins TRBV5-1 to TRBJ2-6, with no clear D. This CDR3 contains 12 residues. Germline V gene data show CDR1 as SGHRS and CDR2 as YFSETQ. Trimming cost V 7 bases and J 0 bases, with 2 bases left between them. CDR3 in amino acids: CASHSGANVLTF. The CDR3 coding sequence is TGCGCCAGCCACTCTGGGGCCAACGTCCTGACTTTC.

The chain recombines TRBV5-1 with TRBJ2-5, with TRBD1 matching 7 bases. The CDR3 contains 15 residues. CDR1 is SGHRS, CDR2 YFSETQ, per germline. Trimming took 1 base from V and 5 from J; bases not matched to a gene: 8. The CDR3 region is CASSLPRGGVETQYF. CDR3 coding DNA: TGCGCCAGCAGCTTGCCTCGAGGGGGCGTGGAGACCCAGTACTTC. The full variable domain, completed using reference TRBV5-1 and TRBJ2-5, is KAGVTQTPRYLIKTRGQQVTLSCSPISGHRSVSWYQQTPGQGLQFLFEYFSETQRNKGNFPGRFSGRQFSNSRSEMNVSTLELGDSALYLCASSLPRGGVETQYFGPGTRLLVL.

The CDR3 DNA follows: TGTGCCAGCAGCCCTTTCAGCGGGATAGCGGGAGGGAGGGATGAGCAGTTCTTC. Its translation: CASSPFSGIAGGRDEQFF. This chain uses TRBV7-9 with TRBJ2-1; 11 bases are shared with TRBD2. The CDR3 has 18 amino acids. CDR1 and CDR2 from the germline V gene are SEHNR and FQNEAQ (reference sequence). The V segment lost 5 bases and the J segment 8 bases; nucleotides outside the gene matches: 17.

This rearrangement joins TRBV27 to TRBJ2-7, with 9 bases identical to TRBD1. J gave up 6 bases and V 0 bases, and 12 bases lay outside the gene matches. The CDR3 totals 17 residues. Germline assignment: CDR1 MNHEY and CDR2 SMNVEV (reference sequence). The CDR3, as DNA: TGTGCCAGCAGTTTATCGGCCCCGGGACAGGGAACGGCCGAGCAGTACTTC. It yields the protein CASSLSAPGQGTAEQYF.

The chain is built from TRBV9 and TRBJ1-6, with D unclear. Germline V gene data show CDR1 as SGDLS and CDR2 as YYNGEE. The CDR3 totals 14 residues. Trimming shortened V by 4 bases and J by 9 bases, and 14 bases separated the two germline ends. This CDR3 is CASSSGTAGSPLHF. The CDR3 DNA sequence: TGTGCCAGCAGCTCGGGAACAGCGGGTTCACCCCTCCACTTT.

The J gene is TRBJ2-5, the V gene TRBV6-5; D might be TRBD2 (6 bases). Germline CDR1 MNHEY, CDR2 SVGAGI. Trimming stripped 5 bases from V and 0 bases from J, with 10 bases between. The CDR3 extends over 14 amino acids. The CDR3 reads CASSTWGDQETQYF. The CDR3 DNA reads as TGTGCCAGCAGTACGTGGGGGGACCAAGAGACCCAGTACTTC.

V gene TRBV11-3 combines with J gene TRBJ2-1, with D unclear. Germline V lookup: CDR1 SGHNT, CDR2 YENEEA. There are 14 residues in the CDR3. V was trimmed by 1 base and J by 6 bases, leaving 10 bases between them. The CDR3 spells CASSLGLNSNEQFF. Written as DNA, the CDR3 is TGTGCCAGCAGCTTAGGACTTAACTCCAATGAGCAGTTCTTC.

Concerning this clone itself: The same CDR3 arises from other DNA sequences in this sample as well. The chain is built from TRBV11-2 and TRBJ2-1, with TRBD1 matching over 8 bases. The germline V gene has CDR1 SGHAT and CDR2 FQNNGV. The CDR3 runs 17 residues. V lost 6 bases, J lost 2 bases, and 12 bases stayed unmatched. The CDR3 sequence: CASSSIEGTGTYNEQFF. The CDR3 DNA sequence: TGTGCCAGCAGTTCCATAGAAGGGACAGGAACCTACAATGAGCAGTTCTTC. The full variable domain, rest sourced from reference TRBV11-2 and TRBJ2-1, is EAGVAQSPRYKIIEKRQSVAFWCNPISGHATLYWYQQILGQGPKLLIQFQNNGVVDDSQLPKDRFSAERLKGVDSTLKIQPAKLEDSAVYLCASSSIEGTGTYNEQFFGPGTRLTVL.